Shown below are 19 T cell receptor beta chains from a single sample sequenced in a study of beta chain features in type 1 diabetes. Expressed TCRB transcripts got sequenced, as all isolated RNA was reverse transcribed. Using immunoSEQ multiplex PCR, the repertoire was profiled, and TCRdb retains in-frame clones only, with some absent. This repertoire shows around 430,000 clones, around 30% found once; its top ten account for around 0.065%. The sample comprised naive CD4+ T cells from blood. All receptors come from a man aged 18 to 35 in good health.

V and J are TRBV5-1 and TRBJ2-1, with 10 bases aligning to TRBD2. Trimming at V came to 0 bases and at J to 0 bases, leaving 3 bases not matched to a gene. Per the germline V gene, CDR1 is SGHRS and CDR2 is YFSETQ. This CDR3 contains 17 residues. CDR3 protein: CASSLEPSGSSYNEQFF. Written as DNA, the CDR3 is TGCGCCAGCAGCTTGGAGCCTAGCGGGAGCTCCTACAATGAGCAGTTCTTC.

This clone occurred a few times. This chain joins TRBV18 and TRBJ2-1; D gene ambiguous. V was trimmed by 2 bases and J by 3 bases, leaving 11 bases between them. The length of the CDR3 is 15 residues. Germline CDR1 and CDR2: KGHSH and LQKENI. CDR3 sequence reads: CASSPSNGGYNEQFF. Written as DNA, the CDR3 is TGTGCCAGCTCACCAAGTAATGGTGGCTACAATGAGCAGTTCTTC.

The chain carries TRBV9 and TRBJ2-3; the D gene is possibly TRBD2 (6 bases). With 2 bases removed from V and 4 bases from J, the gap between germline ends came to 11 bases. The CDR3 is 14 residues long. Germline lookup yields CDR1 SGDLS and CDR2 YYNGEE. CDR3 bases: TGTGCCAGCAGCGTTCAAGCGGGTTCAGATACGCAGTATTTT. Amino acids: CASSVQAGSDTQYF. The full variable domain, completed using reference TRBV9 and TRBJ2-3, is DSGVTQTPKHLITATGQRVTLRCSPRSGDLSVYWYQQSLDQGLQFLIQYYNGEERAKGNILERFSAQQFPDLHSELNLSSLELGDSALYFCASSVQAGSDTQYFGPGTRLTVL.

This clone was observed a few times. Other DNA sequences within the sample encode an identical CDR3. The chain uses TRBV30 and TRBJ1-1, with unresolved D. Trimming took 2 bases from V and 0 from J, leaving 7 bases between them. This CDR3 contains 13 residues. Germline V gene sequence: CDR1 GTSNPN, CDR2 SVGIG (reference sequence). The CDR3, as DNA: TGTGCCTGGAGTCCCGATATGAACACTGAAGCTTTCTTT. It specifies CAWSPDMNTEAFF.

CDR3 coding DNA: TGTGCCAGTAGCTCACAGGGAAACACCGGGGAGCTGTTTTTT. Its protein product is CASSSQGNTGELFF. The V gene is TRBV19, the J gene TRBJ2-2, with D maybe TRBD1 (6 bases). This CDR3 has 14 residues. Germline CDR1 and CDR2: LNHDA and SQIVND (reference sequence). Trimming took 6 bases from V and 2 from J, leaving 10 bases between them.

This clone has more than one count but fewer than ten. This rearrangement joins TRBV30 to TRBJ2-7; 8 nucleotides agree with TRBD1. CDR1 and CDR2 from the germline V gene are GTSNPN and SVGIG (reference sequence). This CDR3 region has 13 residues. Trimming took 6 bases from V and 7 from J; bases not matched to a gene: 11. The CDR3 sequence is CACSRRTGKEQYF. In DNA, the CDR3 is TGTGCCTGTAGTCGGAGGACAGGGAAAGAGCAGTACTTC.

Comments on this clone: Other DNA sequences of this sample code for an identical CDR3. The rearrangement links TRBV18 to TRBJ2-5; D call uncertain. V was clipped by 3 bases and J by 5 bases, with 4 bases between them. From germline, CDR1 is KGHSH and CDR2 LQKENI. The CDR3 consists of 11 residues. The CDR3 coding sequence is TGTGCCAGCTCACCCGCGGAGACCCAGTACTTC. It is translated as CASSPAETQYF.

The chain carries TRBV14 and TRBJ1-1; D unclear. This CDR3 spans 17 amino acids. The V and J ends lost 4 bases and 1 base respectively, with 19 bases between them. CDR1 is SGHDN, CDR2 FVKESK, per germline. The CDR3 reads CASSPEIEGLSNTEAFF. The CDR3 region has the DNA TGTGCCAGCAGCCCCGAAATCGAGGGTCTGTCGAACACTGAAGCTTTCTTT.

Note on this clone: The sample holds other DNA sequences that translate to the same CDR3. This chain connects TRBV14 to TRBJ1-2; a possible D gene is TRBD1 (5 bases). Germline V gene data show CDR1 as SGHDN and CDR2 as FVKESK. Trimming shortened V by 1 base and J by 3 bases, and 6 bases separated the two germline ends. CDR3 size: 13 residues. The CDR3 nucleotides read TGTGCCAGCAGCCAAGGGACACACTATGGCTACACCTTC. Protein sequence: CASSQGTHYGYTF.

This sequence joins TRBV29-1 and TRBJ2-5, with TRBD2 matching over 10 bases. The CDR3 runs 14 residues. Germline V gene sequence: CDR1 SQVTM, CDR2 ANQGSEA. V lost 4 bases, J lost 2 bases, and 4 bases stayed unmatched. The CDR3 DNA is TGCAGCGTTGTAACTAGCGGGGTTCAAGAGACCCAGTACTTC. As protein: CSVVTSGVQETQYF.

V is TRBV18 and J is TRBJ1-1; D might be TRBD1 (6 bases). V shed 3 bases and J shed 6 bases, with 11 bases lying between them. This CDR3 spans 13 amino acids. Germline lookup yields CDR1 KGHSH and CDR2 LQKENI. For the CDR3, the DNA is TGTGCCAGCTCACCTACAGGGATCGCTGAAGCTTTCTTT. Its translation is CASSPTGIAEAFF.

The chain recombines TRBV25-1 with TRBJ2-3; no clear D. Looked up from germline, CDR1 is MGHDK and CDR2 is SYGVNS. Between the trimmed V and J ends, which lost 5 bases and 5 bases, there was a span of 14 bases. This CDR3 has 14 residues. The CDR3 DNA reads TGTGCCAGCAGTTCAGGTCTAGGCGGAGATACGCAGTATTTT. Its protein is CASSSGLGGDTQYF.

This clone appeared a few times. The V gene is TRBV5-1, the J gene TRBJ2-3, with D possibly matching TRBD2 (6 bases). With 3 bases removed from V and 5 bases from J, the gap between germline ends came to 13 bases. CDR3 size: 14 residues. CDR1 SGHRS and CDR2 YFSETQ come from the germline V gene. CDR3 coding DNA: TGCGCCAGCAGCTACGGGACTCGTATAGATACGCAGTATTTT. This gives the protein CASSYGTRIDTQYF.

The table lists this clone with a few counts. This sequence joins TRBV6-5 and TRBJ2-4, with a possible D match to TRBD1 (5 bases). Germline values: CDR1 MNHEY, CDR2 SVGAGI. Deletions cut 6 bases from V and 10 bases from J, with 16 bases between. This CDR3 contains 13 residues. The CDR3 DNA sequence: TGTGCCAGCAGCGGTCCGGACAACGGGATTCAGTACTTC. Its protein is CASSGPDNGIQYF.

This clone was detected a few times. This rearrangement joins TRBV18 to TRBJ2-5, with 8 bases identical to TRBD1. The CDR3 sequence is 15 residues long. J was trimmed by 5 bases and V by 2 bases; bases with no gene match: 7. In germline, CDR1 is KGHSH, CDR2 LQKENI. The CDR3 loop reads CASSPATGAPETQYF. The CDR3 DNA follows: TGTGCCAGCTCACCAGCGACAGGGGCACCTGAGACCCAGTACTTC.

In its sample, this clone was seen a few times. The chain has TRBV6-5 and TRBJ2-3; possible D gene TRBD2, 5 bases. Germline CDR1 MNHEY, CDR2 SVGAGI. V lost 0 bases, J lost 4 bases, and 11 bases lay in between. The length of the CDR3 is 15 residues. The DNA of the CDR3 is TGTGCCAGCAGTTACTCGCCGGACTCTGCAGATACGCAGTATTTT. The encoded protein is CASSYSPDSADTQYF.

The chain couples TRBV9 to TRBJ2-7, with 9 bases identical to TRBD1. The CDR3 loop spans 15 amino acids. From germline, CDR1 is SGDLS and CDR2 YYNGEE. V shed 4 bases, J shed 1 base, and the junction held 6 bases outside the gene matches. The CDR3 bases are TGTGCCAGCAGCCCCTCCGGGACAGGGTCCTACGAGCAGTACTTC. Its translation: CASSPSGTGSYEQYF.

This clone showed up just a few times. V usage is TRBV5-1 and J usage is TRBJ1-5; 8 bases align to TRBD1. V was pared by 0 bases and J by 6 bases, with 5 bases of the junction left unmatched. The CDR3 loop spans 15 amino acids. Germline V CDR1 and CDR2: SGHRS, YFSETQ. CDR3 DNA sequence: TGCGCCAGCAGCTTGGAGGCAGGGGGCACTCAGCCCCAGCATTTT. It translates to CASSLEAGGTQPQHF.

This clone has more than one count but fewer than ten. V is TRBV28 and J is TRBJ2-7; 11 positions agree with TRBD1. Unmatched junction bases numbered 7, after V lost 10 bases and J lost 2 bases. The CDR3 totals 14 residues. CDR1 and CDR2 (germline): MDHEN, SYDVKM. The CDR3 nucleotides are TGTGCCACCAGGGGACAGGGGGGGGCCTACGAGCAGTACTTC. Translation: CATRGQGGAYEQYF.